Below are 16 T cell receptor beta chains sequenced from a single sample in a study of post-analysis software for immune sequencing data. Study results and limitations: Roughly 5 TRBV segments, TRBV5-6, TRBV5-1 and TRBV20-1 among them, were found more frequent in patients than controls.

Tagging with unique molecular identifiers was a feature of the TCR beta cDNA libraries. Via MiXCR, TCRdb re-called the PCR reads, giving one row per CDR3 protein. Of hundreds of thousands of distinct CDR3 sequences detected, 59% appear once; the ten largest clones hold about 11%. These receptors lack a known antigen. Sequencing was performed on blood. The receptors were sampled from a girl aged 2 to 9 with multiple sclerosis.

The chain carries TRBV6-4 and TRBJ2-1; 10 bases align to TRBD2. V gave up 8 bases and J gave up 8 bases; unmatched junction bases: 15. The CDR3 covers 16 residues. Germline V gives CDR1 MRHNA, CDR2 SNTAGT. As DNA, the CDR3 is TGTGCCAGCGGTGGCCCGGGAAGCGGGGGGGCCGATGAGCAGTTCTTC. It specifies CASGGPGSGGADEQFF.

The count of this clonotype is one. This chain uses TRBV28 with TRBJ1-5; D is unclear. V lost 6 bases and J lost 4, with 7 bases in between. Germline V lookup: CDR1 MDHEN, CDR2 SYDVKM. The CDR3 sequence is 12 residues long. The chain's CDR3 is CASSGNNQPQHF. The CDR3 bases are TGTGCCAGCAGCGGCAATAATCAGCCCCAGCATTTT.

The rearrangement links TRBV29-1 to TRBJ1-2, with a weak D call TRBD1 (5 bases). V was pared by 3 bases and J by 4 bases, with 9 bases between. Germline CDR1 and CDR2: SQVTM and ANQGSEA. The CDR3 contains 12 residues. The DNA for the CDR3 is TGCAGCGTTGACCCCAGGGCCTATGGCTACACCTTC. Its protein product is CSVDPRAYGYTF.

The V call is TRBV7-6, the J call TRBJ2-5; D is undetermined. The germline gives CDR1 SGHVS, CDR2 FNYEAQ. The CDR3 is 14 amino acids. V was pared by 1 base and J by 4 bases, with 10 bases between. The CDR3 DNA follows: TGTGCCAGCAGCTTAGAAGCCACCCCAGAGACCCAGTACTTC. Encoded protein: CASSLEATPETQYF.

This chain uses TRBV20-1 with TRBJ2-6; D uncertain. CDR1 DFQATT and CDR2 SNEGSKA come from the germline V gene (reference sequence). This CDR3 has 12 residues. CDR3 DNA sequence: TGCGGGTATCCCTCTGGGGCCAACGTCCTGACTTTC. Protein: CGYPSGANVLTF.

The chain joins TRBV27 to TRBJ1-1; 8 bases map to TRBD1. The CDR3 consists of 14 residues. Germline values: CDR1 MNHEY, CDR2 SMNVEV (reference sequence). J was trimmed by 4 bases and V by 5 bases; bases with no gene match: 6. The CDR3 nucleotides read TGTGCCAGCAGTCCGGCAGGGGGCTTCACTGAAGCTTTCTTT. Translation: CASSPAGGFTEAFF.

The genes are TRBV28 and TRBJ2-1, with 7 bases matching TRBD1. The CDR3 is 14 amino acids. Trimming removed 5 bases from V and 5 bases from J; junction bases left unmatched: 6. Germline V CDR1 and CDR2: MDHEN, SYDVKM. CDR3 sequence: CASSGGQANNEQFF. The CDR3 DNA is TGTGCCAGCAGTGGCGGACAGGCAAACAATGAGCAGTTCTTC.

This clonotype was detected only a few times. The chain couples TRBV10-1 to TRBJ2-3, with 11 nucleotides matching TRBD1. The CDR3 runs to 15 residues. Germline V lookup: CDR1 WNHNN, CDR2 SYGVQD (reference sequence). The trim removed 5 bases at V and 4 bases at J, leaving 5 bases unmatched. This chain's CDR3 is CASSLGQGASDTQYF. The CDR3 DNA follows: TGCGCCAGCAGTCTAGGACAGGGGGCGTCAGATACGCAGTATTTT.

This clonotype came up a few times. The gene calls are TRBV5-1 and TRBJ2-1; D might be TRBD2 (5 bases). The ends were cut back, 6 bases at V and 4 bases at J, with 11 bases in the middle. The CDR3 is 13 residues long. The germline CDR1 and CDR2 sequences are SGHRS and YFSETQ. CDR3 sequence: CASNEGSYNEQFF. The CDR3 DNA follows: TGCGCCAGCAATGAGGGATCATACAATGAGCAGTTCTTC.

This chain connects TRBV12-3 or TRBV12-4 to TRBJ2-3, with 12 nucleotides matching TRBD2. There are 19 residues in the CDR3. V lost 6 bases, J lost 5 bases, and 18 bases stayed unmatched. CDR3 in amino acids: CASSIPGRSSGRAGDTQYF. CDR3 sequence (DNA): TGTGCCAGCAGCATCCCCGGCCGGTCTAGCGGGAGGGCCGGAGATACGCAGTATTTT.

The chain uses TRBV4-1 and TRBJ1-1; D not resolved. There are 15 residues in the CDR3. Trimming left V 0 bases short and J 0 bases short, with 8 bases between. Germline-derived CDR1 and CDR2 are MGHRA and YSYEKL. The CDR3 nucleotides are TGCGCCAGCAGCCAAGACGCCGGTATGAACACTGAAGCTTTCTTT. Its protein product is CASSQDAGMNTEAFF.

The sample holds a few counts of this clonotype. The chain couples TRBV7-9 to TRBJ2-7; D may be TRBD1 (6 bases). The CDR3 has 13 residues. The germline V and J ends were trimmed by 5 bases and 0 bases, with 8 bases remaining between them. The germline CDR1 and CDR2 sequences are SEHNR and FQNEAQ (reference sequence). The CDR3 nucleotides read TGTGCCAGCAGCAGACAGGTCTCCTACGAGCAGTACTTC. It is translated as CASSRQVSYEQYF.

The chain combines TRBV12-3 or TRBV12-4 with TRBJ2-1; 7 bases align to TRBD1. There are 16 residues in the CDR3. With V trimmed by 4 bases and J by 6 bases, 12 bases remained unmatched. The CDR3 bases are TGTGCCAGCAGTTACCTAGGGGGCGCGTCCAGCAATGAGCAGTTCTTC. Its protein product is CASSYLGGASSNEQFF.

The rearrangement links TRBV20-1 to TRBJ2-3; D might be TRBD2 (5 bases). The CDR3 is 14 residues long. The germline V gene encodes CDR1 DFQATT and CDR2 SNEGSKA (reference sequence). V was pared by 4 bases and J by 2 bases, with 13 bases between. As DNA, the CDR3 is TGCAGTGCTACTGGGAGTGTCCACACAGATACGCAGTATTTT. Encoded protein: CSATGSVHTDTQYF.

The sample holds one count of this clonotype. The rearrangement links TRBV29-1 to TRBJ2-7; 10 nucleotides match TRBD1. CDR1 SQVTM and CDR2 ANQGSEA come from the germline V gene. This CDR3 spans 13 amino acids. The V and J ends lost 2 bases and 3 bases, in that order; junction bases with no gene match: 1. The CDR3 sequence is CSVERTGGYEQYF. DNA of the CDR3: TGCAGCGTTGAAAGGACAGGGGGCTACGAGCAGTACTTC.

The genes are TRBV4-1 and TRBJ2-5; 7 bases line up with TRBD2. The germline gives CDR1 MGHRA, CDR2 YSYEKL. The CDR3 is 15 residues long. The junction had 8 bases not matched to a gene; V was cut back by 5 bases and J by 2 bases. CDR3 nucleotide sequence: TGCGCCAGCAGCTGGGGAGGGACTCCTCAAGAGACCCAGTACTTC. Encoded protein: CASSWGGTPQETQYF.